The clone carrying this T cell receptor (beta chain) was observed many times. Its antigen is not known. The read ends 3 residues before the CDR3 terminus; that terminus is restored from the germline J gene. The source of the sample is a study of T cell clonality in common variable immunodeficiency. Whole-study results and caveats: CVID patient heterogeneity limited repertoire-clinical complication correlations. Reportedly, TCR beta sequences from common variable immunodeficiency showed fewer deletions and N-nucleotide insertions.

CVID subjects were neither ill nor on immunomodulatory or immunosuppressive medication at sampling. CDR3 size: 13 residues. Per germline, CDR1 MNHNS and CDR2 SASEGT. V was shortened by 4 bases and J by 1 base, with 4 bases between the two germline ends. The assay was immunoSEQ multiplex PCR, and TCRdb's table has in-frame clones only and misses some. Altogether around 30,000 clones were found in the sample, and no singletons occur. Sequenced sample: peripheral blood mononuclear cells. This sequence joins TRBV6-1 and TRBJ2-2; the D is unclear. The TCR sequence derives from a human donor with common variable immunodeficiency. The CDR3 DNA, read in part, is TGTGCCAGCAGTGGACTGAACACCGGGGAG. It specifies CASSGLNTGE. The CDR3, in full, reads CASSGLNTGELFF.